This T cell receptor beta chain was observed in a study of blood T cell repertoires in COVID-19. Study overall: Donors in the United States, Italy and Spain gave samples during acute or convalescent COVID-19. PBMCs, B-cell-depleted T cells, or T cells were the source of the cDNA or gDNA that made up the material.

With 5 bases clipped from V and 3 bases from J, the junction kept 4 bases outside the gene matches. The length of the CDR3 is 13 residues. Per the germline V gene, CDR1 is SGHAT and CDR2 is FQNNGV. Authors' analysis steps: Amplifying reference gene primers gave estimates of nucleated cell counts. The table came from immunoSEQ multiplex PCR; TCRdb's copy has only in-frame clones and leaves some out. V and J calls and clone size are those listed in that table; D and trimming were worked out from the DNA. This sample has approximately 82,000 clones, with about four fifths found just once. This clone appeared a single time.

This sequence originates from a woman aged 70-85 years with acute or convalescent COVID-19. The sample comprised peripheral blood. The chain recombines TRBV11-2 with TRBJ2-7; 7 bases are a match to TRBD1. The CDR3, as DNA: TGTGCCAGCAGCCGGGACAGACTCTACGAGCAGTACTTC. This codes for CASSRDRLYEQYF.